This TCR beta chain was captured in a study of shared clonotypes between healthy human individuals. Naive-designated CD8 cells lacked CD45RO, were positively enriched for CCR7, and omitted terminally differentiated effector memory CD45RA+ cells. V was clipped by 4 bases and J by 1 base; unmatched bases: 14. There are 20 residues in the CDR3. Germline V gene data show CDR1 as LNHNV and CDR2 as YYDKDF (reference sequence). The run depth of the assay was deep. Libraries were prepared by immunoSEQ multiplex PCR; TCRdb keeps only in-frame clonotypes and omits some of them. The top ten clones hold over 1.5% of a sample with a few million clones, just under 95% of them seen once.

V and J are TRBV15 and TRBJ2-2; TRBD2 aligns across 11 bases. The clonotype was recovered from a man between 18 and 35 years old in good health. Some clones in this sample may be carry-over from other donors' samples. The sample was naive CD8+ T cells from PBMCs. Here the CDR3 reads CATSKGGVAGGLGNTGELFF. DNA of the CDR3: TGTGCCACCAGCAAGGGAGGGGTAGCGGGAGGGCTTGGGAACACCGGGGAGCTGTTTTTT. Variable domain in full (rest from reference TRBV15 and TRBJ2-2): DAMVIQNPRYQVTQFGKPVTLSCSQTLNHNVMYWYQQKSSQAPKLLFHYYDKDFNNEADTPDNFQSRRPNTSFCFLDIRSPGLGDTAMYLCATSKGGVAGGLGNTGELFFGEGSRLTVL.